The present T cell receptor beta chain was sequenced within a study of control samples from healthy donors and cancer patients. Clones were read by immunoSEQ multiplex PCR, and TCRdb kept only the in-frame ones, dropping some. The table lists around 72,000 clones, 75% to 90% of them singletons. Germline loops: CDR1 SGDLS, CDR2 YYNGEE. This CDR3 is built from 17 residues. V was shortened by 5 bases and J by 2 bases, with 19 bases between the two germline ends. Sequencing used blood. The chain has TRBV9 and TRBJ2-2; D call uncertain. The clonotype was recovered from a man aged 50 or older in good health. The CDR3 spells CASSEGPSGFNTGELFF. In DNA form, the CDR3 reads TGTGCCAGCAGTGAAGGCCCTTCCGGGTTCAACACCGGGGAGCTGTTTTTT.